This T cell receptor (beta chain) was observed in a study of shared clonotypes between healthy human individuals. The protocol was immunoSEQ multiplex PCR, while the TCRdb copy is restricted to in-frame clones and leaves out a portion. The data contain fewer than 600,000 clones, 60% to 85% of them singletons. On this clone itself: Other DNA sequences in the same sample also yield this CDR3.

The sample consisted of PBMCs. This sequence was found in a woman in her thirties or forties in good health. Some clones in this sample may be carry-over from other donors' samples.

The chain's CDR3 is CAIRGAGSEAFF. CDR3 coding DNA: TGTGCCATCAGGGGAGCGGGCTCTGAAGCTTTCTTT. This chain links TRBV10-3 with TRBJ1-1; no clear D. The germline V and J ends were trimmed by 6 bases and 6 bases, with 11 bases remaining between them. This CDR3 spans 12 amino acids. Per germline, CDR1 ENHRY and CDR2 SYGVKD.